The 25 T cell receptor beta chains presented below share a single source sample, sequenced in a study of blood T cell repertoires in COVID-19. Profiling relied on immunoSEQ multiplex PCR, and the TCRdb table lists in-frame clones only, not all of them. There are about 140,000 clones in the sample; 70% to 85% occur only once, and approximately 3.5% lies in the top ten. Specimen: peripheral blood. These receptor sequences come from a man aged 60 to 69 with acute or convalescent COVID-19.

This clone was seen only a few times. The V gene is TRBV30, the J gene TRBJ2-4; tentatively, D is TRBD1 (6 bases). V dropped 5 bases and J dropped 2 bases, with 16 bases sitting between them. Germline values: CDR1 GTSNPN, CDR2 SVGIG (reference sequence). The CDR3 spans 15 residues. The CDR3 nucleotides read TGTGCCTGGGCCCCCAAGGGGGAGACCAAAAACATTCAGTACTTC. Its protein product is CAWAPKGETKNIQYF.

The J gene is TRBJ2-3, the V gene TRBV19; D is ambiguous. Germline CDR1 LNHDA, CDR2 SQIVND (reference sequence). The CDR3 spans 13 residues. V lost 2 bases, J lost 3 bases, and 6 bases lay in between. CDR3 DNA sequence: TGTGCCAGTAGTATACCTACGACAGATACGCAGTATTTT. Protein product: CASSIPTTDTQYF. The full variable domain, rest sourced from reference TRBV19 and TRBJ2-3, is DGGITQSPKYLFRKEGQNVTLSCEQNLNHDAMYWYRQDPGQGLRLIYYSQIVNDFQKGDIAEGYSVSREKKESFPLTVTSAQKNPTAFYLCASSIPTTDTQYFGPGTRLTVL.

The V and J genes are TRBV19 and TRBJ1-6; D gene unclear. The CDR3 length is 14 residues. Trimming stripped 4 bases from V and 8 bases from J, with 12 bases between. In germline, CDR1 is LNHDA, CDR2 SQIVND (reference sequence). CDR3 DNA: TGTGCCAGTAGTAATACGCGGTTGGATTCACCCCTCCACTTT. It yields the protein CASSNTRLDSPLHF. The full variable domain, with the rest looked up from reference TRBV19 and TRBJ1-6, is DGGITQSPKYLFRKEGQNVTLSCEQNLNHDAMYWYRQDPGQGLRLIYYSQIVNDFQKGDIAEGYSVSREKKESFPLTVTSAQKNPTAFYLCASSNTRLDSPLHFGNGTRLTVT.

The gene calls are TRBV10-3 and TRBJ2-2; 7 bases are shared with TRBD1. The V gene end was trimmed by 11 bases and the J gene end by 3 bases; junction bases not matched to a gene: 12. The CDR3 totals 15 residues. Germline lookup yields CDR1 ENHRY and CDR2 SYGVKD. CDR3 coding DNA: TGTGCCTCCCACCGAGGGGGCTTAGACACCGGGGAGCTGTTTTTT. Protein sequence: CASHRGGLDTGELFF.

CDR3 sequence: CASSLEGRGGYTF. CDR3 sequence (DNA): TGTGCCAGCAGCTTAGAGGGGAGGGGTGGCTACACCTTC. The gene calls are TRBV7-2 and TRBJ1-2; tentative D call: TRBD1 (5 bases). Germline CDR1 and CDR2: SGHTA and FQGNSA. Trimming removed 1 base at V and 7 bases at J, with 10 bases between. This CDR3 region has 13 residues.

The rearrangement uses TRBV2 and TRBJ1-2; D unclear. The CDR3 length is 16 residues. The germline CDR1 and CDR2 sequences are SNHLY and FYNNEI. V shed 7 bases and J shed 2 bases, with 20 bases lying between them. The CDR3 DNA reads TGTGCCAGCACCCTGGCTGAGGGCGCCTACAACTATGGCTACACCTTC. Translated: CASTLAEGAYNYGYTF.

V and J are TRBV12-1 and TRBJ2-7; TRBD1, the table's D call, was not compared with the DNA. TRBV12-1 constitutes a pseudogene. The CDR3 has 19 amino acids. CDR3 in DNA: TGTGCCGGTCGCGAACGTCTCTGGGGGCCGCCGGGGTTATCCTACGAGCAGTACTTC. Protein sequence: CAGRERLWGPPGLSYEQYF.

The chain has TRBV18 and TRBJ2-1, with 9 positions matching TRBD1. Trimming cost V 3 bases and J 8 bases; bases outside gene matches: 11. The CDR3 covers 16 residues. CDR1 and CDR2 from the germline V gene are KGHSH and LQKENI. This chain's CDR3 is CASSPSGTGKGYEQFF. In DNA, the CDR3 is TGTGCCAGCTCACCTTCCGGGACAGGGAAGGGTTATGAGCAGTTCTTC.

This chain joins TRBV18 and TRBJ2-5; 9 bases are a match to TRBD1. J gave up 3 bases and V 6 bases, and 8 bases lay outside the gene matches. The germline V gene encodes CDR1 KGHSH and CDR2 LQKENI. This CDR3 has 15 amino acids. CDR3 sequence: CASSPGTGLEETQYF. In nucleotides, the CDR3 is TGTGCCAGCTCCCCCGGGACAGGGCTGGAAGAGACCCAGTACTTC.

CDR3 nucleotide sequence: TGTGCCATCAGTGAGGGACTAGCGGGGGAGTTGAGGCAGTACTTC. Translated, it gives CAISEGLAGELRQYF. The chain carries TRBV10-3 and TRBJ2-7, with 13 bases identical to TRBD2. The length of the CDR3 is 15 residues. Germline loops: CDR1 ENHRY, CDR2 SYGVKD. J lost 9 bases, V lost 2 bases, and 7 bases had no gene match.

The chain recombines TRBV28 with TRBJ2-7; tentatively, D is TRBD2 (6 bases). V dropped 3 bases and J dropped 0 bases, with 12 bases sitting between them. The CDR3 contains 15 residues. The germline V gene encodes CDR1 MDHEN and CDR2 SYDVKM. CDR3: CASSFPGRNSYEQYF. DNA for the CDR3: TGTGCCAGCAGTTTTCCCGGGAGAAACTCCTACGAGCAGTACTTC. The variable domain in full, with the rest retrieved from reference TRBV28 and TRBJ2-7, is DVKVTQSSRYLVKRTGEKVFLECVQDMDHENMFWYRQDPGLGLRLIYFSYDVKMKEKGDIPEGYSVSREKKERFSLILESASTNQTSMYLCASSFPGRNSYEQYFGPGTRLTVT.

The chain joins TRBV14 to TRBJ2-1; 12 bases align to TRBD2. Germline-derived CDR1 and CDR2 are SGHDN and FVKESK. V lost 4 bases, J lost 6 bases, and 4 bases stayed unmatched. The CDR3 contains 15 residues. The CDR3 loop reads CASSPGLAGSNEQFF. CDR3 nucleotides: TGTGCCAGCAGCCCGGGACTAGCGGGTTCCAATGAGCAGTTCTTC.

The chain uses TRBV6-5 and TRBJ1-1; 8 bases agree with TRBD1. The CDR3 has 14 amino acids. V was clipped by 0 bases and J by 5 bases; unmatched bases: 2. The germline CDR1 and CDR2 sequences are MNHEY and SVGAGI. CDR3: CASSYSTGVTEAFF. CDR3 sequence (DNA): TGTGCCAGCAGTTACTCGACAGGGGTGACTGAAGCTTTCTTT.

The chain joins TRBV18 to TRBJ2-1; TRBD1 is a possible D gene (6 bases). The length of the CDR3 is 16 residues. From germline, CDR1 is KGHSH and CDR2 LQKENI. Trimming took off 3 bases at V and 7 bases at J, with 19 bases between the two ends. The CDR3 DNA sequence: TGTGCCAGCTCACCCATCCCAGGGGACATCGGTAATGAGCAGTTCTTC. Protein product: CASSPIPGDIGNEQFF. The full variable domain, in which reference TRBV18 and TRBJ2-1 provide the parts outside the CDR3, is NAGVMQNPRHLVRRRGQEARLRCSPMKGHSHVYWYRQLPEEGLKFMVYLQKENIIDESGMPKERFSAEFPKEGPSILRIQQVVRGDSAAYFCASSPIPGDIGNEQFFGPGTRLTVL.

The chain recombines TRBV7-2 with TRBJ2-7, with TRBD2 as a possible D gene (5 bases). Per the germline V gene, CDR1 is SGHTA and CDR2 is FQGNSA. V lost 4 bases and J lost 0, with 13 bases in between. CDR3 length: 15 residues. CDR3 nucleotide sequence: TGTGCCAGCAGCTCGTCAGCGGATAACTCCTACGAGCAGTACTTC. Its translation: CASSSSADNSYEQYF.

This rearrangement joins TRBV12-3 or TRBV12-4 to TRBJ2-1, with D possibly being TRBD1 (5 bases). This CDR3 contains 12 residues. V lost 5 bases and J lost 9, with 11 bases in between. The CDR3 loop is CASSQPGSEQFF. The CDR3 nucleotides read TGTGCCAGCAGTCAACCAGGGTCTGAGCAGTTCTTC.

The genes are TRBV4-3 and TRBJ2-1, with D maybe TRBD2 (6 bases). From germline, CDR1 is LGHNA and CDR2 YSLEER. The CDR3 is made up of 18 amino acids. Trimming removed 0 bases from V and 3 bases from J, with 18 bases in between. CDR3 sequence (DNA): TGCGCCAGCAGCCAAGATCAGGTAGTACTCGGGGGCTACAATGAGCAGTTCTTC. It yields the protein CASSQDQVVLGGYNEQFF.

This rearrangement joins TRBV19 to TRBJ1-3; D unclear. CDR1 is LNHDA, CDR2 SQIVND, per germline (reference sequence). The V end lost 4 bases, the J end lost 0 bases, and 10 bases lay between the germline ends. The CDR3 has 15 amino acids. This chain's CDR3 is CASSTQATSGNTIYF. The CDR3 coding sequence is TGTGCCAGTAGTACCCAGGCTACCTCTGGAAACACCATATATTTT.

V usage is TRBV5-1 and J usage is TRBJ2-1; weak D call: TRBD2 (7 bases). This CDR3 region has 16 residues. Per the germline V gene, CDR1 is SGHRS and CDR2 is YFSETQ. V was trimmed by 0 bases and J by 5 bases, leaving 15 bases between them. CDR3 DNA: TGCGCCAGCAGCTTGGCCTCGGGGGGCGGAAACAATGAGCAGTTCTTC. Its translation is CASSLASGGGNNEQFF.

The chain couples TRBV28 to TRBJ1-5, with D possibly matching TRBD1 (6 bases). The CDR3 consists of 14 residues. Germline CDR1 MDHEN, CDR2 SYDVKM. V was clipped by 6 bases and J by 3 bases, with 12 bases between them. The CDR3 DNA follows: TGTGCCAGCAGATATAACAGGGCCAATCAGCCCCAGCATTTT. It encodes CASRYNRANQPQHF.

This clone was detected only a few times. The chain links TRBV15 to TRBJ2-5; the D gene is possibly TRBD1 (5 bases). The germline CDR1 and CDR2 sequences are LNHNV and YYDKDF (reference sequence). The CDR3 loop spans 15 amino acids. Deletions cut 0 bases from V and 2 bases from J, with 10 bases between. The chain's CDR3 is CATSRDRGIQETQYF. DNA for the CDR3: TGTGCCACCAGCAGAGATAGGGGTATTCAAGAGACCCAGTACTTC. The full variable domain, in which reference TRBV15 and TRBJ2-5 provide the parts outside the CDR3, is DAMVIQNPRYQVTQFGKPVTLSCSQTLNHNVMYWYQQKSSQAPKLLFHYYDKDFNNEADTPDNFQSRRPNTSFCFLDIRSPGLGDTAMYLCATSRDRGIQETQYFGPGTRLLVL.

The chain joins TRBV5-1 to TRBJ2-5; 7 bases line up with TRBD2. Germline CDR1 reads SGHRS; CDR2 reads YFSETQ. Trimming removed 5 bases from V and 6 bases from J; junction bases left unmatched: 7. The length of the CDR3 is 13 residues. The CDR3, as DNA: TGCGCCAGCAGGGGAGGGGTCGGGAAGACCCAGTACTTC. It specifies CASRGGVGKTQYF.

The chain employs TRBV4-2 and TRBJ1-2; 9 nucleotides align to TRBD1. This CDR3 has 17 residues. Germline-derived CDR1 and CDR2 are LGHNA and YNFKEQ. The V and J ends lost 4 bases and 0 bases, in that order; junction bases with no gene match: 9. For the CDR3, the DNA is TGTGCCAGCAGCCCCGTCCCGGGACAGGGATCTAACTATGGCTACACCTTC. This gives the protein CASSPVPGQGSNYGYTF.

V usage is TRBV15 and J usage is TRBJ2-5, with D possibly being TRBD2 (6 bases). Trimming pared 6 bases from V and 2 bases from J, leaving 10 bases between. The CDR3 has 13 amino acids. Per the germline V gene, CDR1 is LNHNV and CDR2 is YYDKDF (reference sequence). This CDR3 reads CATRRDSQETQYF. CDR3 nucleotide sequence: TGTGCCACCAGGCGGGACTCGCAAGAGACCCAGTACTTC.

Written as DNA, the CDR3 is TGTGCCAGCAGTTCCGAGGGGGCAGGGGCGTACGAGCAGTACTTC. Protein sequence: CASSSEGAGAYEQYF. The genes are TRBV28 and TRBJ2-7, with 7 positions matching TRBD1. The CDR3 extends over 15 amino acids. The germline gives CDR1 MDHEN, CDR2 SYDVKM. Trimming cost V 4 bases and J 4 bases; bases outside gene matches: 10.